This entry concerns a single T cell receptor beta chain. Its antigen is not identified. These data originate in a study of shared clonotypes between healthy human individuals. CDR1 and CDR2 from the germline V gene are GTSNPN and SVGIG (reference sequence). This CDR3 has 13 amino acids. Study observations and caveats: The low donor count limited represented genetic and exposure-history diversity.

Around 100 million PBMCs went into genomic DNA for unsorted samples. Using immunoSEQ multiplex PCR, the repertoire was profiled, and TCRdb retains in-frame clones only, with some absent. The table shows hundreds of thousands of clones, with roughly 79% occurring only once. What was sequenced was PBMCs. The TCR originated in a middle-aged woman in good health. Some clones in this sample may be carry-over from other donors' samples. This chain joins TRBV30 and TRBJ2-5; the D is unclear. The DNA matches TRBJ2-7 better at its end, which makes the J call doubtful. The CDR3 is CAWSPGLGDEQYF. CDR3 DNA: TGTGCCTGGAGCCCCGGGCTCGGCGACGAGCAGTACTTC.